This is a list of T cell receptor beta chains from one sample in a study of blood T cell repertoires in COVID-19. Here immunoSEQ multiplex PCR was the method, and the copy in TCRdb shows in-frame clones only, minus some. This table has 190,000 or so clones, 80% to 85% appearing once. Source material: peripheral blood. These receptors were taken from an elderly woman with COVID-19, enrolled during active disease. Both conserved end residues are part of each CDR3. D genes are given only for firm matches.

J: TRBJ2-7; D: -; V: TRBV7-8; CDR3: CASSPGSASYEQYF
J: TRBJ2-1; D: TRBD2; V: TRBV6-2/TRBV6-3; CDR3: CASSTLAGQEFF
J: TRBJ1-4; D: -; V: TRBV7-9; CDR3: CASRRGGSNEKLFF
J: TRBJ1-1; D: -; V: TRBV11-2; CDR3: CASSPTGGTEAFF
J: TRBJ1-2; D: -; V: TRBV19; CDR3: CASSIGQGYYGYTF
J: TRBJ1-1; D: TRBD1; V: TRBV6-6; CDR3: CASSQGARTEAFF
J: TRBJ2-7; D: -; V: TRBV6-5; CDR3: CASSRDEQYF
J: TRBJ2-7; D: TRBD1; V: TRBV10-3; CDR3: CASRQGLDEQYF
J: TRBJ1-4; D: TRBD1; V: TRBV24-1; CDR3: CATSDPGQSNEKLFF
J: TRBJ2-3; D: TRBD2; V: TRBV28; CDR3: CASSPSGGATDTQYF
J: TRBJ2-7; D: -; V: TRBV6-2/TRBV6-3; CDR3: CASSYYPDKVTYEQYF
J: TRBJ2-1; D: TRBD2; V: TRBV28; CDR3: CASSLGGLASYNEQFF
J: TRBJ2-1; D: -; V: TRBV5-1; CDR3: CASSPILTEWEQFF
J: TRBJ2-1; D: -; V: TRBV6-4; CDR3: CASSTGKEWDNEQFF
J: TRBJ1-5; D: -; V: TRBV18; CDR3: CASSRVSSGVAGNQPQHF
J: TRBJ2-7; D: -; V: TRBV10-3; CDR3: CAISDDLAAYEQYF
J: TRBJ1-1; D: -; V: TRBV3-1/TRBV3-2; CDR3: CASRRPRMNTEAFF
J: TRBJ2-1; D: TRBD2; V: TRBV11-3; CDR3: CASSRTSPYNEQFF
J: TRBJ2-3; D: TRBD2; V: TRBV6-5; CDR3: CASRGVAGSTDTQYF
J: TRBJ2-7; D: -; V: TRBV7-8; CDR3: CASSPPFEALEYF
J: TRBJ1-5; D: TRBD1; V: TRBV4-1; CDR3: CASSQDTGVGQPQHF
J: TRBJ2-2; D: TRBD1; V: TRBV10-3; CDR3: CATHRDRGPDTGELFF
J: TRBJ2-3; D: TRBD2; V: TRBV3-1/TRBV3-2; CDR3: CASSQDGLAADTQYF
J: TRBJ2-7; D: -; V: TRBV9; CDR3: CASSNDGLYEQYF
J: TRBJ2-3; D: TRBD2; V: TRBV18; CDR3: CASSGGGTDTQYF
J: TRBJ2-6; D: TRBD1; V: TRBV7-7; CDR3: CASSLEATGGPGANVLTF
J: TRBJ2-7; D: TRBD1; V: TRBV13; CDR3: CASSRISGQGSEQYF
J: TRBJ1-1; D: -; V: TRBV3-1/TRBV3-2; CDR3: CASRLRQNTEAFF
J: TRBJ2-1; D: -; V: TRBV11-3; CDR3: CASSTGFYNEQFF
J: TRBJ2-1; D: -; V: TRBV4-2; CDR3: CASSQAAHDNEQFF
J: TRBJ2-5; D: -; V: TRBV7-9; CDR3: CASSLVSGQETQYF
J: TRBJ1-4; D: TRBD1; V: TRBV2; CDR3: CASSEEIQGNEKLFF
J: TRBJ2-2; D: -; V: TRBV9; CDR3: CASSPPAGELFF
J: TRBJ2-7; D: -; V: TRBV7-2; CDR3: CASSLASSGSPPEQYF
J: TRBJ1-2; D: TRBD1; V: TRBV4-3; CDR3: CASSQDPGGSYGYTF